This TCR beta chain derives from a study of blood T cell repertoires in COVID-19. The length of the CDR3 is 13 residues. V was cut by 0 bases and J by 7 bases, with 4 bases left in between. Germline V gene sequence: CDR1 MNHEY, CDR2 SVGAGI. Clones were sequenced by immunoSEQ multiplex PCR, and TCRdb holds only the in-frame ones, with some missing. The sample records about 100,000 clones, about 85% being singletons. This receptor was obtained from a human donor in a cohort sampled during active COVID-19. The sequenced sample consisted of peripheral blood. This chain joins TRBV6-5 and TRBJ1-6; no reliable D call. The CDR3 protein is CASSYSRNSPLHF. CDR3 bases: TGTGCCAGCAGTTACTCACGGAATTCACCCCTCCACTTT.